This T cell receptor (beta chain) was obtained from a study of vaccination and CD4 T cells after COVID-19. Treatment given: roughly ten-day PBMC culture with coronavirus spike peptide pools or control peptides (ViraFEST assay). Negative-selection isolation of CD4+ T cells was performed after 9 to 11 days of culture. Sequence data for DNA of cultured CD4+ T cells were generated by the Oncomine TCR Beta short-read assay. In TCRdb, the PCR reads were re-called with MiXCR into one record per CDR3 protein. Here the sample spans 13,000 to 15,000 distinct CDR3 sequences, about 50% being singletons. In regard to this clonotype: Its antigen is not identified.

V shed 6 bases and J 4 bases; nucleotides not matched to a gene: 3. Per germline, CDR1 MNHEY and CDR2 SVGEGT. The CDR3 consists of 13 residues. The rearrangement uses TRBV6-2 or TRBV6-3 and TRBJ2-5; 9 bases line up with TRBD2. The sample comprised CD4+ T cells from blood, cultured in vitro. This sequence originates from a human donor who had recovered from COVID-19. CDR3 region: CASRLAGPETQYF. CDR3 bases: TGTGCCAGCAGGCTAGCGGGACCAGAGACCCAGTACTTC.